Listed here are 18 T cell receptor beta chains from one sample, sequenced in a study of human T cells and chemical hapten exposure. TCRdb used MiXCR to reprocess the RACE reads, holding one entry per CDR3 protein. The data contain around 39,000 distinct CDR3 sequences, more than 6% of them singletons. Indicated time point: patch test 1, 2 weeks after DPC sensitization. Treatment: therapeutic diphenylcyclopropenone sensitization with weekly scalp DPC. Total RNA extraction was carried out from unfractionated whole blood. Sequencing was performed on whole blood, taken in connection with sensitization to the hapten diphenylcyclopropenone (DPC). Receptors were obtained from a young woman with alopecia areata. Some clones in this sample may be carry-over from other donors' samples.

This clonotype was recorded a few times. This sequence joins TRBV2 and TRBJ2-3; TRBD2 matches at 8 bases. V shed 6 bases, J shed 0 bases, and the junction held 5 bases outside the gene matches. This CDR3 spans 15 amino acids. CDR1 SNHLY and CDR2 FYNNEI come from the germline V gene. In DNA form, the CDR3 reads TGTGCCAGCAGATCGACTAGCGTCAGCACAGATACGCAGTATTTT. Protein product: CASRSTSVSTDTQYF.

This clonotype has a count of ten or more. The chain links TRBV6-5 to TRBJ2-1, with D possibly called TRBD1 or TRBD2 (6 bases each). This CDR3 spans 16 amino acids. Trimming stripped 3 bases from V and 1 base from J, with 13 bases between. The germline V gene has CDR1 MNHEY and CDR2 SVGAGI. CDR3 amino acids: CASSYEGGGSYNEQFF. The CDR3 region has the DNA TGTGCCAGCAGTTATGAAGGAGGGGGATCCTACAATGAGCAGTTCTTC.

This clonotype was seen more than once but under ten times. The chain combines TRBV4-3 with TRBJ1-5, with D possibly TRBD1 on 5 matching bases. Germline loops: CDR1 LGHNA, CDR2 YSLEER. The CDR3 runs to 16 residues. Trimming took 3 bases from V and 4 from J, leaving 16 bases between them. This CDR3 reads CASSQTLGVLNQPQHF. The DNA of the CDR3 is TGCGCCAGCAGCCAGACATTGGGGGTCCTGAATCAGCCCCAGCATTTT.

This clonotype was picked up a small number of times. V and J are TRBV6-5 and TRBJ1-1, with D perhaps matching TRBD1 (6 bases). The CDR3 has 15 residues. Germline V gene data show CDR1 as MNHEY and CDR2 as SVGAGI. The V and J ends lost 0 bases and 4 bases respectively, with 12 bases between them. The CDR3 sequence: CASSYSPGVGTEAFF. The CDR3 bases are TGTGCCAGCAGTTACTCTCCAGGGGTGGGCACTGAAGCTTTCTTT.

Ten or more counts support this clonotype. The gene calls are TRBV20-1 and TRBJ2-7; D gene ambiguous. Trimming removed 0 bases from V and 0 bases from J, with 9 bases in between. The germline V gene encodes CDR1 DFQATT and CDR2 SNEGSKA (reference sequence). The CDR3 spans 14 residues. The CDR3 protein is CSARDKLPSYEQYF. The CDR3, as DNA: TGCAGTGCTAGAGATAAGCTCCCCTCCTACGAGCAGTACTTC.

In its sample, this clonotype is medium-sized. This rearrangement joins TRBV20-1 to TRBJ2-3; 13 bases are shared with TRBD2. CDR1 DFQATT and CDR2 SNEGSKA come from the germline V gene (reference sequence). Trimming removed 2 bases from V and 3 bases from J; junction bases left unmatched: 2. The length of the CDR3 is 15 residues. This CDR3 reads CSARRTSGGTDTQYF. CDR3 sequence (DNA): TGCAGTGCTAGAAGGACTAGCGGGGGAACAGATACGCAGTATTTT.

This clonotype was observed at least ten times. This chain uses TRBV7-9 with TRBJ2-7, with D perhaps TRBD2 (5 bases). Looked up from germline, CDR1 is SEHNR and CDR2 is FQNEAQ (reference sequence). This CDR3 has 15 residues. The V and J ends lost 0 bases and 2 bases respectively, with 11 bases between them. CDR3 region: CASSLARGMTYEQYF. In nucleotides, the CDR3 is TGTGCCAGCAGCTTAGCTCGGGGAATGACCTACGAGCAGTACTTC.

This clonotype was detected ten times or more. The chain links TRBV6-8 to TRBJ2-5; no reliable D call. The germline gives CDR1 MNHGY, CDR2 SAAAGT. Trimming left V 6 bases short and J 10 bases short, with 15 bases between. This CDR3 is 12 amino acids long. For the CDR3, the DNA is TGTGCCAGCAGGTCTTTAGAGCTGGGCCAGTACTTC. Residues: CASRSLELGQYF.

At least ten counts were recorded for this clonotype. Here the CDR3 reads CSVLSTDTQYF. The CDR3 DNA reads TGCAGCGTTCTAAGCACAGATACGCAGTATTTT. The rearrangement uses TRBV29-1 and TRBJ2-3; D ambiguous. Germline-derived CDR1 and CDR2 are SQVTM and ANQGSEA. The CDR3 is made up of 11 amino acids. Trimming shortened V by 5 bases and J by 0 bases, and 3 bases separated the two germline ends.

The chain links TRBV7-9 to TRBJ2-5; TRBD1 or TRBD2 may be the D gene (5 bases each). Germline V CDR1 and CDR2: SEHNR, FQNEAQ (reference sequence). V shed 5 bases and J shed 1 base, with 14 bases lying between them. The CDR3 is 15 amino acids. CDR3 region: CASSQGELPQETQYF. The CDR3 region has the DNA TGTGCCAGCAGCCAAGGGGAGTTACCCCAAGAGACCCAGTACTTC.

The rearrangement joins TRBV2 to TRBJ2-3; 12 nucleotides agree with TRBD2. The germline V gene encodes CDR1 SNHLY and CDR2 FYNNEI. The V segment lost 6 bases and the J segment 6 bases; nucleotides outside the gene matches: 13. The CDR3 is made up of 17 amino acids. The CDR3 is CASSSGGLAGGLDTQYF. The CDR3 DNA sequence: TGTGCCAGCAGCTCCGGGGGCCTAGCGGGGGGGTTGGATACGCAGTATTTT.

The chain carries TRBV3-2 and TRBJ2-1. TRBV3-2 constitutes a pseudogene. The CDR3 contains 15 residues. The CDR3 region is CASSQDQVPKNEQFF. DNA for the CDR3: TGTGCCAGCAGCCAAGATCAGGTTCCCAAAAATGAGCAGTTCTTC.

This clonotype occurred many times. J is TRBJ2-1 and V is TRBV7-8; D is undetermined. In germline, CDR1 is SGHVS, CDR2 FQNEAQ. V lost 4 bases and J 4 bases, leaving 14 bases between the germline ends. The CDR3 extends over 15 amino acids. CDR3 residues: CASSSSSGSYNEQFF. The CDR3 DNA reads TGTGCCAGCAGCTCTTCGTCGGGCTCTTACAATGAGCAGTTCTTC.

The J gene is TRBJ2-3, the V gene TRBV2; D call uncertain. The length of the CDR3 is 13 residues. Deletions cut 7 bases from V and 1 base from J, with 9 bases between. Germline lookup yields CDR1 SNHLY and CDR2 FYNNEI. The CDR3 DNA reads TGTGCCAGCACCCCGGACCGCACAGATACGCAGTATTTT. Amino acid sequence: CASTPDRTDTQYF.

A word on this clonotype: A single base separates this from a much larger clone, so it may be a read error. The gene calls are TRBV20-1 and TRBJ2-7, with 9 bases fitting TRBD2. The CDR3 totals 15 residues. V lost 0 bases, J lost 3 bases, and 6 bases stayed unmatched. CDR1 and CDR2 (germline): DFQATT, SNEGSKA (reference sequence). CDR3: CSAREPAGGNYEQYF. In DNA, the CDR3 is TGCAGTGCTAGAGAACCAGCGGGGGGAAACTACGAGCAGTACTTC.

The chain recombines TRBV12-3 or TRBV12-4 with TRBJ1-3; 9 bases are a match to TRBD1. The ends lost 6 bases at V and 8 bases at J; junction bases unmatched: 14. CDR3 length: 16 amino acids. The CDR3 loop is CASSETGGEGFDTIYF. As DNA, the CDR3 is TGTGCCAGCAGCGAAACAGGGGGCGAAGGGTTCGACACCATATATTTT.

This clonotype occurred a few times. CDR3: CASSEGSYSNQPQHF. The DNA for the CDR3 is TGTGCCAGCAGTGAAGGAAGCTATAGCAATCAGCCCCAGCATTTT. The V call is TRBV6-1, the J call TRBJ1-5; D call uncertain. The CDR3 extends over 15 amino acids. CDR1 and CDR2 from the germline V gene are MNHNS and SASEGT. Trimming shortened V by 1 base and J by 0 bases, and 7 bases separated the two germline ends.

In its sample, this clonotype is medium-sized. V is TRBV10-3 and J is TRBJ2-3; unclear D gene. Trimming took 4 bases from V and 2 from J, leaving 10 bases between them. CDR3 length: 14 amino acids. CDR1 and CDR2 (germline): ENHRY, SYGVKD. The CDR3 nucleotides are TGTGCCATCAGTGTCGGTCAGGACACAGATACGCAGTATTTT. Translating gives CAISVGQDTDTQYF.